This T cell receptor beta chain was recorded in a study of blood T cell repertoires in COVID-19. Study-level information: The United States, Italy and Spain were the sources of the acute and convalescent COVID-19 samples. The analysed material was cDNA or gDNA that came from T cells, B-cell-depleted T cells, or PBMCs.

Per the study methods: Reference gene primer amplification gave nucleated cell count estimates. TCRdb's copy holds only in-frame clones and misses some; the assay was immunoSEQ multiplex PCR. That table gives V, J and clone size, and the DNA gave D and trimming. The sample shows roughly 170,000 clones, 74% of them seen only once. V gave up 1 base and J gave up 2 bases, with 10 bases separating them. The CDR3 is made up of 15 amino acids. The germline V gene encodes CDR1 SGHAT and CDR2 FQNNGV. The gene calls are TRBV11-2 and TRBJ2-3, with D possibly being TRBD2 (6 bases). Source material: peripheral blood. This TCR was recovered from an elderly woman with acute or convalescent COVID-19. Here the CDR3 DNA reads TGTGCCAGCAGCTTAGTGGCTAGCGACACAGATACGCAGTATTTT. This codes for CASSLVASDTDTQYF.